Listed below are T cell receptor beta chains from one sample, sequenced in a study of STAT3 mutations in large granular lymphocyte leukemia. TCRdb's table, derived via immunoSEQ multiplex PCR, lists solely in-frame clones and lacks some. This sample has around 10,000 clones, with roughly 91% found just once. Material for sequencing was peripheral blood mononuclear cells. Receptors were obtained from a man aged 55 to 70 with T-cell large granular lymphocyte leukemia. Some clones in this sample may be carry-over from other donors' samples. The CDR3 runs from the conserved cysteine through the conserved F or W. The D gene is left open where the match is weak.

TRBV27	TRBD1	TRBJ1-4	CASSLTGSNEKLFF	TGTGCCAGCAGTTTGACAGGGTCTAATGAAAAACTGTTTTTT
TRBV11-2	NA	TRBJ2-7	CASSLDLLAYEQYF	TGTGCCAGCAGCTTAGATTTGCTAGCCTACGAGCAGTACTTC
TRBV6-5	NA	TRBJ1-2	CASFGLGAGGYTF	TGTGCCAGCTTCGGACTGGGGGCGGGCGGCTACACCTTC
TRBV6-1	NA	TRBJ2-7	CATCETGRTYEQYF	TGTGCCACCTGTGAGACAGGGAGGACCTACGAGCAGTACTTC
TRBV30	TRBD1	TRBJ1-2	CAWSPGQGAGYGYTF	TGTGCCTGGAGTCCGGGACAGGGGGCAGGCTATGGCTACACCTTC
TRBV13	NA	TRBJ2-5	CASSFGPIQETQYF	TGTGCCAGCAGCTTCGGACCGATCCAAGAGACCCAGTACTTC
TRBV6-4	NA	TRBJ2-7	CASSAGSGGPYEQYF	TGTGCCAGCAGTGCCGGTAGTGGGGGGCCCTACGAGCAGTACTTC
TRBV4-3	NA	TRBJ2-7	CASSQDWGTTLYEQYF	TGCGCCAGCAGCCAAGATTGGGGGACCACCCTCTACGAGCAGTACTTC
TRBV6-1	NA	TRBJ1-2	CASSEGWVPYGYTF	TGTGCCAGCAGTGAAGGGTGGGTCCCCTATGGCTACACCTTC
TRBV7-9	TRBD1	TRBJ1-2	CASSLAGGRANYGYTF	TGTGCCAGCAGCTTAGCAGGGGGCCGAGCTAACTATGGCTACACCTTC